This is a list of T cell receptor beta chains from one sample in a study of blood T cell repertoires in COVID-19. The repertoire was sequenced with immunoSEQ multiplex PCR; TCRdb's copy has only in-frame clones and lacks some. The repertoire has approximately 110,000 clones, roughly two thirds of them found once; the top ten carry approximately 5.9%. Sequenced material: peripheral blood. The receptors derive from a man aged 80 or over with acute or convalescent COVID-19. Each CDR3 is given with its conserved first and last residue. The order of the fields is clone size, J gene, D gene, V gene, CDR3 DNA, CDR3 protein. A D gene is named only where the DNA matches it firmly. Size is stated for part of the rows, as once, few or many counts, or as a class when the clone is expanded.

>.|TRBJ1-4|TRBD1|TRBV5-1
TGCGCCAGCAGCTTGTTAGGACAGGGGAATGAAAAACTGTTTTTT
CASSLLGQGNEKLFF
>few|TRBJ2-5|.|TRBV6-5
TGTGCCAGCAGTTACGGCCAGTTGGAGACCCAGTACTTC
CASSYGQLETQYF
>.|TRBJ1-5|.|TRBV9
TGTGCCAGCAGCGTAGATGGGGGGGGTCAGCCCCAGCATTTT
CASSVDGGGQPQHF
>.|TRBJ1-2|.|TRBV6-6
TGTGCCAGCAGTTACATAGGGGTGGAGGGCTACACCTTC
CASSYIGVEGYTF
>many|TRBJ2-7|.|TRBV27
TGTGCCAGCAGTTTGGGCAGGGTCTACGAGCAGTACTTC
CASSLGRVYEQYF
>.|TRBJ2-2|TRBD1|TRBV2
TGTGCCAGCAAGGGGACAGGGAGGTTTGTGGAGCTGTTTTTT
CASKGTGRFVELFF
>.|TRBJ1-3|.|TRBV9
TGTGCCAGCAGCGTAGTGGCGGAAAGACCTGGAAACACCATATATTTT
CASSVVAERPGNTIYF
>.|TRBJ2-1|.|TRBV28
TGTGCCGGAGCAAGAGGGGGTAAAAATGAGCAGTTCTTC
CAGARGGKNEQFF
>.|TRBJ1-4|TRBD1|TRBV28
TGTGCCAGCAGCCCCGGACAGGGCCGAAAACTGTTTTTT
CASSPGQGRKLFF
>few|TRBJ2-7|TRBD2|TRBV28
TGTGCCAGCAGCTTCCGGGGACTAGCTCTTTACGAGCAGTACTTC
CASSFRGLALYEQYF
>few|TRBJ2-3|.|TRBV28
TGTGCCAGCAGTTTAGGACTGGCCACGATGTCATATACGCAGTATTTT
CASSLGLATMSYTQYF
>.|TRBJ2-5|TRBD2|TRBV28
TGTGCCAGCAGTTTGGGAGGGGTCGAGACCCAGTACTTC
CASSLGGVETQYF
>few|TRBJ2-7|.|TRBV5-6
TGTGCCAGCAGTGGGAGTGGGGAAACCTACGAGCAGTACTTC
CASSGSGETYEQYF
>.|TRBJ2-5|.|TRBV3-1/TRBV3-2
TGTGCCAGCAGGGGGGACAAACGGGAGACCCAGTACTTC
CASRGDKRETQYF
>once|TRBJ2-3|.|TRBV10-1
TGCGCCAGCAGTGTTTCGGGAACTGGCGGAGATACGCAGTATTTT
CASSVSGTGGDTQYF
>few|TRBJ1-5|.|TRBV12-3/TRBV12-4
TGTGCCAGCACCCCGGGGAATCAGCCCCAGCATTTT
CASTPGNQPQHF
>.|TRBJ1-5|.|TRBV12-3/TRBV12-4
TGTGCCAGCAGTCCGTTTAGCAATCAGCCCCAGCATTTT
CASSPFSNQPQHF
>.|TRBJ2-1|TRBD2|TRBV5-4
TGTGCCAGCAGCTCACCCTTGACTAGCGGAGAGTACAATGAGCAGTTCTTC
CASSSPLTSGEYNEQFF
>.|TRBJ1-3|TRBD1|TRBV27
TGTGCCAGCAGTGACTCGGGACAGTATATATCTGGAAACACCATATATTTT
CASSDSGQYISGNTIYF
>.|TRBJ2-5|TRBD2|TRBV7-3
TGTGCCAGCAGCCCTCACGAGGCTAGCGGGGTAAAAGAGACCCAGTACTTC
CASSPHEASGVKETQYF
>.|TRBJ1-2|.|TRBV29-1
TGCAGCGTTGATGAGGGTGGCTACACCTTC
CSVDEGGYTF
>.|TRBJ2-1|TRBD2|TRBV6-2/TRBV6-3
TGTGCCAGCAGTTTAGCGGGAGGGCCGCCCTACAATGAGCAGTTCTTC
CASSLAGGPPYNEQFF
>.|TRBJ1-6|.|TRBV30
TGTGCCTCCGGACGGGCGGGCTCACCCCTCCACTTT
CASGRAGSPLHF
>.|TRBJ1-2|.|TRBV10-3
TGTGCCATCAGTGAGTCCATAGTAGGCTACACCTTC
CAISESIVGYTF
>.|TRBJ2-2|.|TRBV5-1
TGCGCCAGCAGCTTGGCAGGGAACACCGGGGAGCTGTTTTTT
CASSLAGNTGELFF
>.|TRBJ1-2|TRBD1|TRBV2
TGTGCCAGCAGTGATTTGGTCCCAGAGGGGGCCGGCTACACCTTC
CASSDLVPEGAGYTF